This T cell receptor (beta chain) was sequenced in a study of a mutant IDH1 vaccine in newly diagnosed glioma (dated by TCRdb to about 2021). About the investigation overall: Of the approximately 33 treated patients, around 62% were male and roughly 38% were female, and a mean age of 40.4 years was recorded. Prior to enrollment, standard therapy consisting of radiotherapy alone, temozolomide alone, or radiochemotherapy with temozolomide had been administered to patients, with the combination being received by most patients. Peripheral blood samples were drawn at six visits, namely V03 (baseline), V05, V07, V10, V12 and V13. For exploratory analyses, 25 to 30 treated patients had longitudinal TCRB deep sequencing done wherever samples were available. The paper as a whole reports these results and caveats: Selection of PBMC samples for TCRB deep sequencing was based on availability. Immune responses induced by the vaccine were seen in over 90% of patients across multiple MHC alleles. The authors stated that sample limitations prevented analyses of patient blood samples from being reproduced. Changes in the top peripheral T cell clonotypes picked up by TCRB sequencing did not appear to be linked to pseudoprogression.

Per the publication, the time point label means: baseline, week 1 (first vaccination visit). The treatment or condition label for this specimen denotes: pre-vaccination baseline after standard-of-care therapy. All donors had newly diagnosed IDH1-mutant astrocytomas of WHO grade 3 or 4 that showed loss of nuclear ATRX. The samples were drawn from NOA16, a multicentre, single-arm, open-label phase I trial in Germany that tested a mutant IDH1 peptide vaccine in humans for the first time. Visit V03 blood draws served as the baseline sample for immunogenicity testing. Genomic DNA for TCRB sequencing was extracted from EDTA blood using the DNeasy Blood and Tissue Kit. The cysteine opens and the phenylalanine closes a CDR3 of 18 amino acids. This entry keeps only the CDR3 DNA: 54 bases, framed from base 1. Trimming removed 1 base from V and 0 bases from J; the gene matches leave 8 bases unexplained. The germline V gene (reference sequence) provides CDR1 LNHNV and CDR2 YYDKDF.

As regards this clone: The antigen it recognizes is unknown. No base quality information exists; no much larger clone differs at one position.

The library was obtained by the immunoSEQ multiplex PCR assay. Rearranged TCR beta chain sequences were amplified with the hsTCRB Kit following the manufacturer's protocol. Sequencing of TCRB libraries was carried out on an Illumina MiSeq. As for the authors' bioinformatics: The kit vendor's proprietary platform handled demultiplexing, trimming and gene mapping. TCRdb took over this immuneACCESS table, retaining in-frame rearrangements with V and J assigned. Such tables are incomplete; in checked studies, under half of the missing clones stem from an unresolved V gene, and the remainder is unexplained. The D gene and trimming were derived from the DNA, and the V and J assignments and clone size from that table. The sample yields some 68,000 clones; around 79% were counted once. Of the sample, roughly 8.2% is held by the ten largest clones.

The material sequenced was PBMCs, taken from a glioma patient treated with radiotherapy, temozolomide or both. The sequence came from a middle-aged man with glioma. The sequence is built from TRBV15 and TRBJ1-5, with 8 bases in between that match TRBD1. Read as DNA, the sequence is TGTGCCACCAGCAGAGGGGGGACAGGCCTTTATAGCAATCAGCCCCAGCATTTT. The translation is CATSRGGTGLYSNQPQHF.